This T cell receptor beta chain emerged from a study of tumor-infiltrating lymphocytes in primary liver carcinoma. V dropped 5 bases and J dropped 4 bases, with 6 bases sitting between them. CDR3 length equals 12 residues. The germline V gene has CDR1 LGHNT and CDR2 FRNRAP. This clonotype has only a few counts. Making TCR beta cDNA involved approximately 0.5 ug total RNA and a constant-region primer. Libraries for TCR beta were built through three nested multiplex PCR rounds, which together made up a slightly modified ARM-PCR procedure. Use of TRBV1-TRBV30 forward primers with a C-beta reverse primer characterized the first two PCR rounds, which lasted 10 cycles each. TCRdb re-called the multiplex PCR reads with MiXCR, one entry per CDR3 protein. The sample carries 310,000 or so distinct CDR3 sequences, 65% recorded once. RNA was extracted from whole blood without cell sorting, alongside germline DNA.

This receptor was taken from a man aged 35 to 55 with primary liver carcinoma and hepatitis B virus infection. The specimen was peripheral blood. The gene calls are TRBV12-5 and TRBJ2-1; no clear D gene. The CDR3 DNA is TGTGCTAGTGGTCCCGATTACAATGAGCAGTTCTTC. It yields the protein CASGPDYNEQFF.